These 26 T cell receptor beta chains came from one sample sequenced in a study of shared clonotypes between healthy human individuals. The naive CD8 fraction comprised CD45RO-negative cells positively selected for CCR7 and excluded terminally differentiated effector memory CD45RA+ cells. Produced via immunoSEQ multiplex PCR; TCRdb's table is partial and in-frame only. The profile covers about 2 million clones, with approximately 94% appearing a single time and more than 0.95% taken by the ten largest. The specimen was naive CD8+ T cells sorted from blood. The receptors shown here come from a man aged 18 to 35 in good health.

This sequence joins TRBV28 and TRBJ2-1, with TRBD2 identical over 9 bases. This CDR3 is built from 15 residues. V shed 5 bases, J shed 8 bases, and the junction held 10 bases outside the gene matches. Germline values: CDR1 MDHEN, CDR2 SYDVKM. CDR3 nucleotide sequence: TGTGCCAGCAGTCCCCCCGGGACTAGCTCCCATGAGCAGTTCTTC. It yields the protein CASSPPGTSSHEQFF.

J is TRBJ2-7 and V is TRBV5-1, with 8 bases lining up with TRBD1. V lost 0 bases to trimming and J lost 4 bases; unmatched junction nucleotides: 6. The CDR3 extends over 15 amino acids. The germline V gene has CDR1 SGHRS and CDR2 YFSETQ. The CDR3 region is CASSLAPGGKYEQYF. The CDR3, as DNA: TGCGCCAGCAGCTTGGCGCCAGGGGGCAAATACGAGCAGTACTTC.

This clone was observed a single time. The genes are TRBV6-5 and TRBJ2-7; TRBD1 or TRBD2 may be the D gene (5 bases each). The V gene lost 5 bases and the J gene lost 6 bases, with 14 bases spanning the gap. The CDR3 runs 13 residues. The germline V gene encodes CDR1 MNHEY and CDR2 SVGAGI. The DNA for the CDR3 is TGTGCCAGCAGTGGGACCAAGACGGGCGAGCAGTACTTC. Amino acids: CASSGTKTGEQYF.

Turning to this clone: Distinct nucleotide sequences in the sample also encode this CDR3. The chain joins TRBV27 to TRBJ2-7; D gene unclear. With 5 bases removed from V and 4 bases from J, the gap between germline ends came to 12 bases. Germline CDR1 is MNHEY and CDR2 is SMNVEV (reference sequence). This CDR3 is 13 amino acids long. CDR3 nucleotide sequence: TGTGCCAGCAGTCCCGGGCCGGCGTACGAGCAGTACTTC. It specifies CASSPGPAYEQYF.

The chain carries TRBV19 and TRBJ1-1; 9 bases fit TRBD1. In germline, CDR1 is LNHDA, CDR2 SQIVND (reference sequence). The CDR3 has 15 residues. With V trimmed by 5 bases and J by 4 bases, 8 bases remained unmatched. Here the CDR3 reads CASSSYRGPGTEAFF. The CDR3 DNA reads as TGTGCCAGTAGTTCGTACAGGGGGCCCGGCACTGAAGCTTTCTTT. Supplemented by reference TRBV19 and TRBJ1-1, the full variable domain reads DGGITQSPKYLFRKEGQNVTLSCEQNLNHDAMYWYRQDPGQGLRLIYYSQIVNDFQKGDIAEGYSVSREKKESFPLTVTSAQKNPTAFYLCASSSYRGPGTEAFFGQGTRLTVV.

This clone was seen a single time. The chain's CDR3 is CASFTGTGHYEQYF. The CDR3 DNA sequence: TGCGCCAGCTTCACCGGGACAGGACACTACGAGCAGTACTTC. The chain has TRBV5-1 and TRBJ2-7, with 8 bases matching TRBD1. CDR1 and CDR2 (germline): SGHRS, YFSETQ. The V gene end was trimmed by 7 bases and the J gene end by 3 bases; junction bases not matched to a gene: 9. The CDR3 totals 14 residues.

This clone was picked up one time. The V call is TRBV5-4, the J call TRBJ2-5, with TRBD2 matching over 8 bases. Losses at the gene ends were 2 bases for V and 5 bases for J; bases not matched to a gene: 5. The CDR3 contains 14 residues. The germline V gene encodes CDR1 SGHNT and CDR2 YYREEE (reference sequence). CDR3 residues: CASSFAGGLETQYF. The DNA for the CDR3 is TGTGCCAGCAGCTTTGCGGGGGGACTCGAGACCCAGTACTTC.

The chain uses TRBV7-2 and TRBJ1-2; D perhaps matches TRBD1 (6 bases). Germline loops: CDR1 SGHTA, CDR2 FQGNSA. Trimming stripped 3 bases from V and 5 bases from J, with 10 bases between. The CDR3 sequence is 13 residues long. CDR3 in amino acids: CASSFGGAYGYTF. The DNA of the CDR3 is TGTGCCAGCAGCTTCGGGGGGGCGTATGGCTACACCTTC.

The V and J genes are TRBV21-1 and TRBJ2-3; the table gives TRBD2 as D, unverified against the DNA. TRBV21-1 corresponds to a pseudogene. The CDR3 runs to 20 residues. The DNA of the CDR3 is TGTGCCAGCAGCAAAACCCGGGGACTAGCGGAGCCTACTAGCACAGATACGCAGTATTTT. Translated, it gives CASSKTRGLAEPTSTDTQYF.

V usage is TRBV7-2 and J usage is TRBJ2-3, with 12 nucleotides matching TRBD2. The CDR3 has 19 amino acids. From germline, CDR1 is SGHTA and CDR2 FQGNSA. Trimming took 5 bases from V and 6 from J; bases not matched to a gene: 18. CDR3 coding DNA: TGTGCCAGCAGCCTCACTCCCTCTAGCGGGAGGGCCCCCGGGGATACGCAGTATTTT. Its translation is CASSLTPSSGRAPGDTQYF.

The CDR3 protein is CASSPDDNEQFF. In DNA form, the CDR3 reads TGTGCCAGCAGTCCAGATGACAATGAGCAGTTCTTC. This rearrangement joins TRBV13 to TRBJ2-1; D unclear. V was pared by 6 bases and J by 5 bases, with 8 bases between. The CDR3 covers 12 residues. CDR1 PRHDT and CDR2 FYEKMQ come from the germline V gene (reference sequence).

The rearrangement links TRBV12-5 to TRBJ2-5; TRBD2 matches at 8 bases. The germline CDR1 and CDR2 sequences are LGHNT and FRNRAP. This CDR3 has 15 amino acids. V gave up 1 base and J gave up 1 base; unmatched junction bases: 2. The CDR3 sequence: CASGLDGTSQETQYF. CDR3 DNA sequence: TGTGCTAGTGGTTTGGACGGGACTAGCCAAGAGACCCAGTACTTC.

In the case of this clone: The same CDR3 can be traced to other DNA sequences in this sample. This chain uses TRBV27 with TRBJ1-2, with 10 positions matching TRBD1. CDR1 and CDR2 from the germline V gene are MNHEY and SMNVEV (reference sequence). With V trimmed by 6 bases and J by 6 bases, 1 base remained unmatched. The CDR3 is made up of 12 amino acids. The CDR3 sequence is CASRTGGNGYTF. CDR3 bases: TGTGCCAGCAGGACAGGGGGCAATGGCTACACCTTC.

This rearrangement joins TRBV5-4 to TRBJ2-5; 8 positions match TRBD2. V dropped 4 bases and J dropped 1; count of bases not matched to a gene: 3. CDR1 is SGHNT, CDR2 YYREEE, per germline (reference sequence). The CDR3 loop spans 14 amino acids. The CDR3 DNA reads as TGTGCCAGCAGCGCCAGCGGGGGCCAAGAGACCCAGTACTTC. Translating gives CASSASGGQETQYF.

Regarding this clone: The sample carries other DNA sequences with the same CDR3. V is TRBV7-9 and J is TRBJ2-5; the D is unclear. Germline V gene data show CDR1 as SEHNR and CDR2 as FQNEAQ (reference sequence). The CDR3 extends over 13 amino acids. Deletions cut 1 base from V and 3 bases from J, with 6 bases between. The CDR3 reads CASSLGAEETQYF. In nucleotides, the CDR3 is TGTGCCAGCAGCTTAGGGGCAGAAGAGACCCAGTACTTC. The entire variable domain, with the rest obtained from reference TRBV7-9 and TRBJ2-5, is as follows: DTGVSQNPRHKITKRGQNVTFRCDPISEHNRLYWYRQTLGQGPEFLTYFQNEAQLEKSRLLSDRFSAERPKGSFSTLEIQRTEQGDSAMYLCASSLGAEETQYFGPGTRLLVL.

In its sample, this clone was seen once. The chain is built from TRBV29-1 and TRBJ1-1; TRBD1 is a possible D gene (6 bases). The CDR3 has 13 residues. V lost 7 bases and J 3 bases, leaving 15 bases between the germline ends. Germline loops: CDR1 SQVTM, CDR2 ANQGSEA. CDR3 amino acids: CSASQDSDTEAFF. CDR3 DNA sequence: TGCAGCGCTTCCCAGGACAGCGACACTGAAGCTTTCTTT.

The chain uses TRBV6-1 and TRBJ2-6; 7 nucleotides line up with TRBD1. The CDR3 totals 20 residues. J was trimmed by 3 bases and V by 2 bases; bases with no gene match: 16. Germline values: CDR1 MNHNS, CDR2 SASEGT. The CDR3 DNA reads TGTGCCAGCAGTGAACGGCGATCGGGACAGCCAATTTATGGGGCCAACGTCCTGACTTTC. It yields the protein CASSERRSGQPIYGANVLTF.

The chain has TRBV30 and TRBJ2-1, with 7 bases identical to TRBD2. This CDR3 is 15 amino acids long. V shed 0 bases and J 7 bases; nucleotides not matched to a gene: 9. CDR1 is GTSNPN and CDR2 is SVGIG in the germline V gene (reference sequence). This CDR3 reads CAWSVLAEERNEQFF. The CDR3, as DNA: TGTGCCTGGAGTGTCCTAGCGGAGGAAAGGAATGAGCAGTTCTTC.

In this sample, this clone turned up once. The rearrangement links TRBV18 to TRBJ2-7; D remains ambiguous. CDR1 is KGHSH, CDR2 LQKENI, per germline. The CDR3 covers 15 residues. V gave up 3 bases and J gave up 0 bases, with 12 bases separating them. CDR3 residues: CASSPETGFSYEQYF. As DNA, the CDR3 is TGTGCCAGCTCACCCGAAACCGGGTTCTCCTACGAGCAGTACTTC.

This rearrangement joins TRBV29-1 to TRBJ1-2, with a tentative D call TRBD1 (5 bases). Germline loops: CDR1 SQVTM, CDR2 ANQGSEA. The CDR3 totals 14 residues. V was cut by 6 bases and J by 0 bases, with 14 bases left in between. The CDR3 here is CSVGQTDANYGYTF. The CDR3 DNA is TGCAGCGTCGGGCAGACAGATGCTAACTATGGCTACACCTTC.

The V and J genes are TRBV27 and TRBJ2-7; perhaps TRBD2 as D (6 bases). The germline V and J ends were trimmed by 5 bases and 2 bases, with 13 bases remaining between them. CDR3 length: 14 amino acids. Per germline, CDR1 MNHEY and CDR2 SMNVEV (reference sequence). The DNA for the CDR3 is TGTGCCAGCAGTACATTAGCGGACACCTACGAGCAGTACTTC. This encodes CASSTLADTYEQYF.

This clone was counted a single time. This sequence joins TRBV7-2 and TRBJ2-1; TRBD2 might be the D (5 bases). Germline lookup yields CDR1 SGHTA and CDR2 FQGNSA. This CDR3 has 12 amino acids. V lost 5 bases, J lost 7 bases, and 9 bases lay in between. The CDR3 here is CASSASRNEQFF. The CDR3 bases are TGTGCCAGCAGCGCTAGCAGAAATGAGCAGTTCTTC.

The chain employs TRBV6-5 and TRBJ2-7; TRBD2 agrees at 8 bases. This CDR3 has 14 residues. V shed 4 bases, J shed 3 bases, and the junction held 5 bases outside the gene matches. Germline CDR1 reads MNHEY; CDR2 reads SVGAGI. The CDR3 nucleotides are TGTGCCAGCAGTTCAACTAGCGGCCACTACGAGCAGTACTTC. Translated, it gives CASSSTSGHYEQYF.

The rearrangement joins TRBV7-9 to TRBJ1-2, with no clear D. This CDR3 is 15 amino acids long. Germline V gives CDR1 SEHNR, CDR2 FQNEAQ (reference sequence). The V gene lost 6 bases and the J gene lost 0 bases, with 14 bases spanning the gap. The DNA of the CDR3 is TGTGCCAGCAGACCCACCGGGGAAGCTAACTATGGCTACACCTTC. It yields the protein CASRPTGEANYGYTF.

The gene calls are TRBV4-1 and TRBJ1-1; 8 positions match TRBD1. The CDR3 loop spans 15 amino acids. J lost 2 bases, V lost 4 bases, and 6 bases had no gene match. The germline gives CDR1 MGHRA, CDR2 YSYEKL. In nucleotides, the CDR3 is TGCGCCAGCAGCCCTTGGACAGGGATTAACACTGAAGCTTTCTTT. Translation: CASSPWTGINTEAFF.

The chain has TRBV4-3 and TRBJ1-1; 9 bases are a match to TRBD1. V lost 8 bases and J lost 5; bases outside the gene matches: 9. This CDR3 is built from 14 residues. Germline-derived CDR1 and CDR2 are LGHNA and YSLEER. The CDR3: CASRRQGEGTEAFF. CDR3 DNA sequence: TGCGCCAGCCGGCGACAGGGGGAAGGGACTGAAGCTTTCTTT.